These 9 T cell receptor beta chains came from one sample sequenced in a study of blood T cells in healthy people across ages. Through a sample-barcoded 5' primer and a J-beta primer mix, a second PCR was run for about 6 to 11 cycles. From the 5' RACE reads, TCRdb called clonotypes with MiXCR, one entry per CDR3 protein. The sample gives 1.5 million to 2 million distinct CDR3 sequences, just under 50% of which show up once; less than 2.5% is in the top ten. The sequenced sample was blood. All receptors derive from a woman between 35 and 50 years old in good health.

This clonotype occurred many times. This chain connects TRBV7-2 to TRBJ1-5; D ambiguous. Trimming shortened V by 0 bases and J by 1 base, and 1 base separated the two germline ends. CDR1 and CDR2 from the germline V gene are SGHTA and FQGNSA. This CDR3 has 13 residues. The chain's CDR3 is CASSLASNQPQHF. The DNA of the CDR3 is TGTGCCAGCAGCTTAGCCAGCAATCAGCCCCAGCATTTT.

A single count supports this clonotype. The CDR3 spells CASTRGDIRSYEQYF. CDR3 DNA: TGTGCCAGCACAAGAGGGGACATACGCTCCTACGAGCAGTACTTC. The chain links TRBV6-2 or TRBV6-3 to TRBJ2-7, with D perhaps matching TRBD1 (6 bases). This CDR3 spans 15 amino acids. Per germline, CDR1 MNHEY and CDR2 SVGEGT. V gave up 7 bases and J gave up 0 bases, with 16 bases separating them.

The V and J genes are TRBV5-1 and TRBJ2-1; the D gene is possibly TRBD2 (6 bases). V was pared by 4 bases and J by 3 bases, with 14 bases between. CDR1 and CDR2 (germline): SGHRS, YFSETQ. This CDR3 has 15 residues. The CDR3 nucleotides read TGCGCCAGCAGCCGAGGGGACGGGGGCTACAATGAGCAGTTCTTC. It is translated as CASSRGDGGYNEQFF.

The J gene is TRBJ2-7, the V gene TRBV4-2; 7 bases align to TRBD2. With V trimmed by 0 bases and J by 3 bases, 8 bases remained unmatched. This CDR3 is built from 16 residues. Germline lookup yields CDR1 LGHNA and CDR2 YNFKEQ. CDR3 in amino acids: CASSQDRPGGGYEQYF. The CDR3 nucleotides read TGTGCCAGCAGCCAAGATAGGCCTGGCGGGGGCTACGAGCAGTACTTC.

The chain recombines TRBV4-2 with TRBJ2-5, with D possibly matching TRBD1 (6 bases). CDR3 length equals 14 residues. The germline V gene encodes CDR1 LGHNA and CDR2 YNFKEQ. With 3 bases removed from V and 5 bases from J, the gap between germline ends came to 13 bases. CDR3 DNA sequence: TGTGCCAGCAGCCAGAACAGGGCTGGCGAGACCCAGTACTTC. It is translated as CASSQNRAGETQYF.

This clonotype was seen only a few times. V usage is TRBV7-2 and J usage is TRBJ2-5; 7 positions agree with TRBD2. The germline CDR1 and CDR2 sequences are SGHTA and FQGNSA. Trimming took 8 bases from V and 5 from J; bases not matched to a gene: 5. The CDR3 contains 12 residues. CDR3 amino acids: CASRLRGETQYF. The CDR3 DNA sequence: TGTGCCAGCCGACTGCGGGGGGAGACCCAGTACTTC. Supplemented by reference TRBV7-2 and TRBJ2-5, the full variable domain reads GAGVSQSPSNKVTEKGKDVELRCDPISGHTALYWYRQSLGQGLEFLIYFQGNSAPDKSGLPSDRFSAERTGGSVSTLTIQRTQQEDSAVYLCASRLRGETQYFGPGTRLLVL.

The J gene is TRBJ1-2, the V gene TRBV10-1; no firm D call. The CDR3 loop spans 14 amino acids. Germline V lookup: CDR1 WNHNN, CDR2 SYGVQD (reference sequence). V dropped 3 bases and J dropped 1 base, with 9 bases sitting between them. The CDR3 nucleotides read TGCGCCAGCAGTGATGGCGTCGATAACTATGGCTACACCTTC. Protein sequence: CASSDGVDNYGYTF.

V and J are TRBV4-3 and TRBJ2-5, with 7 bases fitting TRBD1. Per the germline V gene, CDR1 is LGHNA and CDR2 is YSLEER. J gave up 3 bases and V 4 bases, and 8 bases lay outside the gene matches. The CDR3 is 15 amino acids. CDR3 region: CASSRWQGEEETQYF. CDR3 coding DNA: TGCGCCAGCAGCCGGTGGCAGGGGGAAGAAGAGACCCAGTACTTC.

This sequence joins TRBV19 and TRBJ2-7; D call uncertain. The CDR3 is made up of 14 amino acids. The V gene lost 1 base and the J gene lost 3 bases, with 10 bases spanning the gap. CDR1 is LNHDA, CDR2 SQIVND, per germline (reference sequence). CDR3 residues: CASSIGGGSYEQYF. The CDR3 nucleotides are TGTGCCAGTAGTATAGGTGGCGGCAGCTACGAGCAGTACTTC.